This T cell receptor beta chain originates from a study of T cells after yellow fever vaccination. Comment on this clonotype: Antigen specificity is unknown.

A process of 5'RACE template switching, which added a universal primer site and UMIs, was used to make TCR cDNA. TCRdb re-called the 5' RACE reads through MiXCR, storing one row per CDR3 protein. The sample yields under 300,000 distinct CDR3 sequences, 10% to 15% seen once. Germline CDR1 and CDR2: MNHEY and SVGAGI. The CDR3 is 15 amino acids. Trimming stripped 4 bases from V and 10 bases from J, with 19 bases between. Study findings and constraints: Post-booster repertoires contained most primary-vaccination clones again (96% CD4, over 70% CD8).

The source of this sequence is a man aged 25 to 45 who received the YFV17D yellow fever vaccine. The chain employs TRBV6-5 and TRBJ1-4; no definite D call. The input for sequencing was CD4+ T cells sorted from PBMCs, taken 45 days after the yellow fever booster vaccination. The CDR3 region has the DNA TGTGCCAGCAGTTCCGGACGGACCTCTCTAGGAAAACTGTTTTTT. It yields the protein CASSSGRTSLGKLFF.